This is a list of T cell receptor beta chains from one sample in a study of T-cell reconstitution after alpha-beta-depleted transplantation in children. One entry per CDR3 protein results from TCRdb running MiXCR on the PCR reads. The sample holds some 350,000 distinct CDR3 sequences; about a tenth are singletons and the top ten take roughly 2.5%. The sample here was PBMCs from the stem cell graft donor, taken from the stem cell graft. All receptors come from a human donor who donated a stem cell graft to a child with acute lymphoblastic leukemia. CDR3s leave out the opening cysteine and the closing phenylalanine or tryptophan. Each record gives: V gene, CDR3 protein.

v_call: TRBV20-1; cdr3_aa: SALAGGPVDEQF
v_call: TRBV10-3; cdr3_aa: AISPTTGVGNQPQH
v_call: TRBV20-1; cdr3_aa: SARDPDQYYNEQF
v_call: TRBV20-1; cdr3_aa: RPERTGLSLAF
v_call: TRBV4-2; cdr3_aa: ASSQVEGANYGYT
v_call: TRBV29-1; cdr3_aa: SVEGWSGTGGFGV
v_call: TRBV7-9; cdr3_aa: ASSLTQSNQPQH
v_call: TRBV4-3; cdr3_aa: ASSQDRAGSYNEQF
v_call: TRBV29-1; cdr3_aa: SVDGQGWETQY
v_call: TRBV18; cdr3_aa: ASSPRERDGEKLF
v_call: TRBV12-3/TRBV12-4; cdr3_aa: ASSLGPGYNEQF
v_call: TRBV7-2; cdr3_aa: ASNPNRGGIRTEAF
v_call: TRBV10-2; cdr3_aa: ASRGRTALPYEQY